The next 10 T cell receptor beta chains were all read from a single sample in a study of response to subunit inactivated influenza vaccine. MiXCR, applied by TCRdb to the RT-PCR reads, yields one record per CDR3 protein. The sample shows under 950,000 distinct CDR3 sequences, approximately 22% of them seen only once. This specimen was PBMCs from blood, taken 5 days after vaccination. These receptors originate from a man in his fifties or sixties who received an inactivated influenza vaccine.

In this sample, this clonotype turned up many times. This rearrangement joins TRBV27 to TRBJ2-1; 9 bases line up with TRBD2. The germline CDR1 and CDR2 sequences are MNHEY and SMNVEV (reference sequence). V lost 6 bases and J lost 3; bases outside the gene matches: 6. This CDR3 has 15 amino acids. For the CDR3, the DNA is TGTGCCAGCAGCCCTAGCGGGAATTACTACAATGAGCAGTTCTTC. This gives the protein CASSPSGNYYNEQFF.

V and J are TRBV5-1 and TRBJ2-1, with 8 bases fitting TRBD2. CDR1 and CDR2 (germline): SGHRS, YFSETQ. The CDR3 sequence is 16 residues long. The junction had 12 bases not matched to a gene; V was cut back by 6 bases and J by 4 bases. The chain's CDR3 is CASKNPGTRKYNEQFF. The CDR3 nucleotides read TGCGCCAGCAAAAACCCCGGGACTAGGAAATACAATGAGCAGTTCTTC.

Of note for this clonotype: One end of the junction is discordant with germline, which a read error may explain. The genes are TRBV10-3 and TRBJ2-7; 7 bases align to TRBD2. The CDR3 sequence is 10 residues long. The germline V gene encodes CDR1 ENHRY and CDR2 SYGVKD. As DNA, the CDR3 is TGTGCCACCTACAGCGGGGAACTCCGGTTC. Amino acids: CATYSGELRF.

This clonotype has just a few counts. This chain uses TRBV11-1 with TRBJ2-3, with 8 bases matching TRBD1. The germline V gene encodes CDR1 SGHAT and CDR2 FQDESV (reference sequence). Trimming cost V 5 bases and J 2 bases; bases outside gene matches: 18. CDR3 length equals 19 residues. The CDR3 protein is CASSQSRGLGRVDTDTQYF. The CDR3, as DNA: TGTGCCAGCAGCCAGAGCAGGGGGCTGGGCCGAGTAGACACAGATACGCAGTATTTT.

The CDR3, as DNA: TGTGCCAGCACCCTGGGGCGGGATGAAAAACTGTTTTTT. Its protein is CASTLGRDEKLFF. V is TRBV7-6 and J is TRBJ1-4; a weak D match, TRBD1 (5 bases). The CDR3 runs 13 residues. Germline V gene sequence: CDR1 SGHVS, CDR2 FNYEAQ. Trimming shortened V by 7 bases and J by 6 bases, and 12 bases separated the two germline ends.

The chain recombines TRBV5-5 with TRBJ2-2, with 7 bases that match TRBD2. The CDR3 length is 12 residues. Germline assignment: CDR1 SGHKS and CDR2 YYEKEE (reference sequence). CDR3 in DNA: TGTGGAGGAACTAGCGAAACCGGGGAGCTGTTTTTT. Its translation is CGGTSETGELFF.

The chain joins TRBV4-3 to TRBJ2-3; weak D call: TRBD1 (6 bases). Trimming removed 0 bases from V and 4 bases from J, with 11 bases in between. This CDR3 region has 15 residues. Germline CDR1 and CDR2: LGHNA and YSLEER. The CDR3 sequence: CASSQEWGPSDTQYF. CDR3 coding DNA: TGCGCCAGCAGCCAAGAATGGGGGCCCTCAGATACGCAGTATTTT.

This clonotype was counted between two and nine times. V and J are TRBV29-1 and TRBJ1-2; possibly TRBD1 for D (5 bases). The CDR3 loop spans 14 amino acids. CDR1 SQVTM and CDR2 ANQGSEA come from the germline V gene. V was clipped by 4 bases and J by 1 base, with 13 bases between them. As DNA, the CDR3 is TGCAGCGTTGTTGCCGGGAGGGGTAACTATGGCTACACCTTC. This encodes CSVVAGRGNYGYTF.

This clonotype came up a few times. This chain connects TRBV12-3 or TRBV12-4 to TRBJ1-5, with 7 bases that match TRBD1. CDR3 size: 16 residues. V dropped 2 bases and J dropped 0; count of bases not matched to a gene: 4. The CDR3 is CASSLNRGHSNQPQHF. CDR3 DNA sequence: TGTGCCAGCAGTTTAAATAGGGGGCATAGCAATCAGCCCCAGCATTTT.

The genes are TRBV12-3 or TRBV12-4 and TRBJ2-2; TRBD2 matches at 8 bases. This CDR3 spans 16 amino acids. Losses at the gene ends were 6 bases for V and 4 bases for J; bases not matched to a gene: 10. This chain's CDR3 is CASSRTSLFGTGELFF. The CDR3 DNA sequence: TGTGCCAGCAGCCGGACTAGCCTGTTTGGCACCGGGGAGCTGTTTTTT.